This T cell receptor beta chain was sequenced during a study of human T cells and chemical hapten exposure. Background on the study: Patients were mainly female, each with alopecia areata, totalis or universalis.

This clonotype was observed a few times. This CDR3 contains 14 residues. Per the germline V gene, CDR1 is MDHEN and CDR2 is SYDVKM. V was pared by 2 bases and J by 5 bases, with 10 bases between. The sample's time point: pre-sensitization, week 0. The treatment denotes: therapeutic diphenylcyclopropenone sensitization with weekly scalp DPC. TCRdb ran MiXCR on the RACE reads and lists one entry per CDR3 protein. There are 150,000 to 200,000 distinct CDR3 sequences in the sample; just under 30% occur only once, and just under 3% lies in the top ten. The receptor's source is a woman aged 30 to 39 with alopecia areata. Some clones in this sample may be carry-over from other donors' samples. Material: whole blood, obtained in connection with sensitization to the hapten diphenylcyclopropenone (DPC). This chain uses TRBV28 with TRBJ1-5; no definite D call. CDR3 protein: CASSLGIDYQPQHF. CDR3 DNA sequence: TGTGCCAGCAGTTTAGGGATAGATTATCAGCCCCAGCATTTT.